These 12 T cell receptor beta chains originate from one sample sequenced in a study of T cell repertoires in cytomegalovirus infection. One entry per CDR3 protein results from TCRdb running MiXCR on the reads. The sample contains 110,000 to 150,000 distinct CDR3 sequences, about 6.5% of which appear only once. The sequenced material came from PBMCs. These TCRs come from a human donor in good health (CMV status not recorded). Some clones in this sample may be carry-over from other donors' samples.

This clonotype showed up many times. The CDR3 region is CASSRSAGASGNTIYF. The CDR3 bases are TGTGCCAGTAGTAGGTCCGCAGGAGCCTCTGGAAACACCATATATTTT. The chain joins TRBV19 to TRBJ1-3, with D hard to call. The germline V gene encodes CDR1 LNHDA and CDR2 SQIVND (reference sequence). The CDR3 loop spans 16 amino acids. Trimming removed 4 bases at V and 0 bases at J, with 13 bases between.

This clonotype was detected once. This may be a read error, as it is one base from a much larger clone. The chain couples TRBV7-6 to TRBJ2-6; the D is unclear. V dropped 6 bases and J dropped 3 bases, with 3 bases sitting between them. There are 12 residues in the CDR3. Germline-derived CDR1 and CDR2 are SGHVS and FNYEAQ. The CDR3 sequence: CASSFGANVLTF. The DNA for the CDR3 is TGTGCCAGCAGTTTTGGGGCCAACGTCCTGACTTTC.

This clonotype was detected ten times or more. The chain employs TRBV5-1 and TRBJ2-1; 16 bases are shared with TRBD2. Trimming took 4 bases from V and 5 from J; bases not matched to a gene: 9. The CDR3 extends over 18 amino acids. Looked up from germline, CDR1 is SGHRS and CDR2 is YFSETQ. CDR3 residues: CASSAGLAGGPGDNEQFF. The CDR3 DNA follows: TGCGCCAGCAGCGCGGGACTAGCGGGGGGGCCGGGGGACAATGAGCAGTTCTTC.

There are many counts of this clonotype. J is TRBJ2-6 and V is TRBV7-2; D is unclear. Germline CDR1 reads SGHTA; CDR2 reads FQGNSA. This CDR3 contains 16 residues. The V and J ends lost 0 bases and 0 bases respectively, with 6 bases between them. Here the CDR3 reads CASSLAWFSGANVLTF. The CDR3 region has the DNA TGTGCCAGCAGCTTAGCGTGGTTCTCTGGGGCCAACGTCCTGACTTTC. Full variable domain (outside the CDR3, taken from reference TRBV7-2 and TRBJ2-6): GAGVSQSPSNKVTEKGKDVELRCDPISGHTALYWYRQSLGQGLEFLIYFQGNSAPDKSGLPSDRFSAERTGGSVSTLTIQRTQQEDSAVYLCASSLAWFSGANVLTFGAGSRLTVL.

This clonotype has a count of ten or more. CDR3 in amino acids: CASSPRSGGPTSYEQYF. CDR3 coding DNA: TGTGCCAGCAGCCCCCGGTCGGGGGGACCAACCTCCTACGAGCAGTACTTC. V is TRBV7-3 and J is TRBJ2-7; 7 bases are a match to TRBD2. This CDR3 is 17 amino acids long. Germline CDR1 and CDR2: SGHTA and FQGTGA. V lost 5 bases, J lost 0 bases, and 13 bases stayed unmatched. The whole variable domain, remainder taken from reference TRBV7-3 and TRBJ2-7, is GAGVSQTPSNKVTEKGKYVELRCDPISGHTALYWYRQSLGQGPEFLIYFQGTGAADDSGLPNDRFFAVRPEGSVSTLKIQRTERGDSAVYLCASSPRSGGPTSYEQYFGPGTRLTVT.

This clonotype occurred a few times. The chain is built from TRBV10-3 and TRBJ2-1; D is ambiguous. The CDR3 is 13 residues long. Trimming took 6 bases from V and 3 from J, leaving 9 bases between them. Germline values: CDR1 ENHRY, CDR2 SYGVKD. This chain's CDR3 is CAISHENYNEQFF. The CDR3 DNA reads as TGTGCCATCAGCCACGAAAACTACAATGAGCAGTTCTTC.

This clonotype has ten or more counts. The chain carries TRBV7-3 and TRBJ1-2; D possibly corresponds to TRBD1 (6 bases). There are 15 residues in the CDR3. The V gene lost 3 bases and the J gene lost 7 bases, with 18 bases spanning the gap. CDR1 and CDR2 from the germline V gene are SGHTA and FQGTGA. CDR3 sequence (DNA): TGTGCCAGCAGCTTCCCGGAGGCAGGGGTCGTTGGCTACACCTTC. Amino acids: CASSFPEAGVVGYTF.

This clonotype was found many times. The chain recombines TRBV12-3 or TRBV12-4 with TRBJ1-5, with D maybe TRBD1 (5 bases). Trimming shortened V by 6 bases and J by 2 bases, and 17 bases separated the two germline ends. There are 16 residues in the CDR3. In nucleotides, the CDR3 is TGTGCCAGCAGGGGGGGGTTGGATGTCGGCAATCAGCCCCAGCATTTT. It is translated as CASRGGLDVGNQPQHF.

This clonotype was seen only a few times. The rearrangement links TRBV3-1 to TRBJ2-7; unclear D gene. CDR1 and CDR2 (germline): LGHDT, YNNKEL (reference sequence). The V gene lost 1 base and the J gene lost 3 bases, with 4 bases spanning the gap. CDR3 size: 12 residues. The CDR3 protein is CASSQGVYEQYF. CDR3 nucleotide sequence: TGTGCCAGCAGCCAAGGAGTCTACGAGCAGTACTTC.

This clonotype was counted between two and nine times. This chain links TRBV28 with TRBJ1-1, with 8 bases matching TRBD1. V lost 2 bases and J lost 11; bases outside the gene matches: 10. Germline CDR1 MDHEN, CDR2 SYDVKM. The CDR3 runs to 14 residues. The CDR3 loop is CASSLTPQGGNAFF. Here the CDR3 DNA reads TGTGCCAGCAGTTTAACCCCACAGGGGGGAAACGCTTTCTTT. Full variable domain (rest looked up from reference TRBV28 and TRBJ1-1): DVKVTQSSRYLVKRTGEKVFLECVQDMDHENMFWYRQDPGLGLRLIYFSYDVKMKEKGDIPEGYSVSREKKERFSLILESASTNQTSMYLCASSLTPQGGNAFFGQGTRLTVV.

This clonotype came up many times. V gene TRBV29-1 combines with J gene TRBJ2-5, with 7 positions matching TRBD2. Germline-derived CDR1 and CDR2 are SQVTM and ANQGSEA. Trimming at V came to 4 bases and at J to 2 bases, leaving 13 bases not matched to a gene. The CDR3 sequence is 16 residues long. CDR3 in DNA: TGCAGCGTTGGGGGGGGAGCCCCCGGCATGCAAGAGACCCAGTACTTC. It yields the protein CSVGGGAPGMQETQYF.

This clonotype was detected many times. The V call is TRBV7-8, the J call TRBJ2-1; 8 bases fit TRBD2. Germline V lookup: CDR1 SGHVS, CDR2 FQNEAQ. This CDR3 has 15 residues. Trimming cost V 5 bases and J 5 bases; bases outside gene matches: 8. CDR3 DNA: TGTGCCAGCAGCCCCCCGGGAGGGGCCGACAATGAGCAGTTCTTC. It translates to CASSPPGGADNEQFF.